The 14 T cell receptor beta chains given below trace back to one sample, sequenced in a study of CD8 T cells in ankylosing spondylitis. TCRdb reprocessed the 5' RACE reads via MiXCR and lists one record per CDR3 protein. The top ten clones hold around 3.6% of a sample with about 500,000 distinct CDR3 sequences, roughly 5.3% of them seen once. Regarding the study as a whole: A motif in TCR beta, a set of roughly 8 highly homologous variants, appeared characteristic of ankylosing spondylitis blood.

These receptors are not linked to any known antigen. The sample taken for sequencing was blood, either unsorted or a sorted T cell fraction (not recorded which). The source of these receptors is a male donor with ankylosing spondylitis.

This clonotype was detected ten times or more. The V and J genes are TRBV4-3 and TRBJ2-1, with 7 bases aligning to TRBD2. Unmatched junction bases numbered 16, after V lost 5 bases and J lost 12 bases. This CDR3 is built from 15 residues. Germline V gene lookup returns CDR1 LGHNA and CDR2 YSLEER. CDR3 sequence: CASSVRLAERQVQFF. CDR3 DNA: TGCGCCAGCAGCGTCCGACTAGCTGAGAGGCAGGTGCAGTTCTTC.

At least ten counts were recorded for this clonotype. The chain is built from TRBV5-1 and TRBJ2-3; D remains unclear. This CDR3 has 14 residues. Between the trimmed V and J ends, which lost 0 bases and 2 bases, there was a span of 7 bases. Germline V gene lookup returns CDR1 SGHRS and CDR2 YFSETQ. CDR3 residues: CASSLVLVTDTQYF. DNA for the CDR3: TGCGCCAGCAGCTTGGTTCTAGTCACAGATACGCAGTATTTT.

A few counts support this clonotype. V gene TRBV7-9 combines with J gene TRBJ2-7; no reliable D call. V lost 2 bases and J lost 2, with 10 bases in between. The CDR3 totals 14 residues. Germline lookup yields CDR1 SEHNR and CDR2 FQNEAQ (reference sequence). CDR3 residues: CASSLNDGTYEQYF. The CDR3 nucleotides read TGTGCCAGCAGCTTAAACGACGGAACCTACGAGCAGTACTTC.

This clonotype was picked up many times. CDR3 coding DNA: TGTGCCAGCAGCCAGGGGACTGGCCGGCTCATTCAGTACTTC. It is translated as CASSQGTGRLIQYF. The V call is TRBV7-2, the J call TRBJ2-4; D possibly matches TRBD1 or TRBD2 (6 bases each). Trimming took off 5 bases at V and 9 bases at J, with 17 bases between the two ends. CDR3 length equals 14 residues. The V gene's germline CDR1 is SGHTA and CDR2 FQGNSA.

This clonotype was counted ten times or more. This chain connects TRBV5-1 to TRBJ2-1; 11 nucleotides match TRBD2. CDR1 is SGHRS, CDR2 YFSETQ, per germline. The trim removed 3 bases at V and 1 base at J, leaving 0 bases unmatched. CDR3 length: 15 amino acids. The CDR3: CASSSSGGSYNEQFF. In DNA, the CDR3 is TGCGCCAGCAGCTCTAGCGGGGGGTCCTACAATGAGCAGTTCTTC.

This clonotype was seen at least ten times. V usage is TRBV12-3 or TRBV12-4 and J usage is TRBJ2-3; 8 bases align to TRBD2. The CDR3 extends over 14 amino acids. Unmatched junction bases numbered 10, after V lost 2 bases and J lost 12 bases. The CDR3: CASSLQAGASVQYF. The CDR3 DNA sequence: TGTGCCAGCAGTTTACAAGCGGGGGCCTCGGTACAGTATTTT.

This clonotype was observed at least ten times. The chain uses TRBV18 and TRBJ2-7; 11 bases fit TRBD2. CDR1 is KGHSH and CDR2 is LQKENI in the germline V gene. CDR3 size: 17 residues. V lost 5 bases and J lost 4; bases outside the gene matches: 13. The chain's CDR3 is CASSTKGASGRRYEQYF. CDR3 DNA: TGTGCCAGCTCAACTAAGGGGGCTAGCGGGAGGAGGTACGAGCAGTACTTC. The entire variable domain, with the rest obtained from reference TRBV18 and TRBJ2-7, is as follows: NAGVMQNPRHLVRRRGQEARLRCSPMKGHSHVYWYRQLPEEGLKFMVYLQKENIIDESGMPKERFSAEFPKEGPSILRIQQVVRGDSAAYFCASSTKGASGRRYEQYFGPGTRLTVT.

This clonotype was observed at least ten times. This chain joins TRBV6-2 or TRBV6-3 and TRBJ2-1; D gene ambiguous. V gave up 3 bases and J gave up 7 bases, with 10 bases separating them. CDR1 is MNHEY and CDR2 is SVGEGT in the germline V gene. The CDR3 has 13 amino acids. The CDR3 region is CASSYIPRNEQFF. The CDR3 DNA sequence: TGTGCCAGCAGTTATATCCCTAGGAATGAGCAGTTCTTC.

This clonotype was detected ten times or more. V and J are TRBV5-5 and TRBJ2-1; D is perhaps TRBD1 (6 bases). The germline V and J ends were trimmed by 2 bases and 5 bases, with 14 bases remaining between them. The CDR3 has 15 amino acids. Germline-derived CDR1 and CDR2 are SGHKS and YYEKEE (reference sequence). The CDR3 DNA sequence: TGTGCCAGCAGCTTTTCCGGACAGCGAAACAATGAGCAGTTCTTC. It translates to CASSFSGQRNNEQFF.

This clonotype was seen ten or more times. The chain employs TRBV6-5 and TRBJ2-3; TRBD2 matches 11 bases. V gave up 2 bases and J gave up 6 bases; unmatched junction bases: 4. Germline V gene lookup returns CDR1 MNHEY and CDR2 SVGAGI. The CDR3 is 15 amino acids. The CDR3 sequence: CASSYVSSGRDTQYF. Here the CDR3 DNA reads TGTGCCAGCAGTTACGTGTCTAGCGGGAGGGATACGCAGTATTTT.

This clonotype was counted at least ten times. V is TRBV10-3 and J is TRBJ1-2; weak D call: TRBD1 (5 bases). The ends were cut back, 4 bases at V and 4 bases at J, with 13 bases in the middle. Germline CDR1 is ENHRY and CDR2 is SYGVKD. The CDR3 is 14 amino acids. The CDR3 DNA reads TGTGCCATCAGTGGACTTCAGGGTTCCTATGGCTACACCTTC. Protein product: CAISGLQGSYGYTF.

The chain links TRBV6-1 to TRBJ2-7; either TRBD1 or TRBD2 may fit D (5 bases each). The germline gives CDR1 MNHNS, CDR2 SASEGT. CDR3 length: 15 amino acids. Trimming removed 11 bases at V and 0 bases at J, with 20 bases between. The CDR3 spells CAGGREGPFSYEQYF. The CDR3 DNA follows: TGTGCCGGGGGACGTGAGGGCCCCTTCTCCTACGAGCAGTACTTC.

This clonotype was seen more than once but under ten times. The chain recombines TRBV12-3 or TRBV12-4 with TRBJ1-2; D unclear. This CDR3 has 13 residues. V gave up 10 bases and J gave up 8 bases, with 20 bases separating them. The CDR3 coding sequence is TGTGCCACCGGTAGTATGGACCTTCGAGGCTACACCTTC. Translating it yields CATGSMDLRGYTF.

This clonotype was recorded a few times. V usage is TRBV6-6 and J usage is TRBJ2-4; no clear D. Germline assignment: CDR1 MNHNY and CDR2 SVGAGI (reference sequence). V was trimmed by 2 bases and J by 4 bases, leaving 6 bases between them. CDR3 size: 13 residues. CDR3 residues: CASSYPSKNIQYF. Here the CDR3 DNA reads TGTGCCAGCAGTTACCCTTCAAAAAACATTCAGTACTTC.